A selection of T cell receptor beta chains follows, all from one sample in a study of T cell repertoires in cytomegalovirus infection. Each CDR3 protein is one row after TCRdb ran MiXCR on the reads. The table shows approximately 700,000 distinct CDR3 sequences, with 35% to 45% occurring only once. Source material: PBMCs. The source of these receptors is a human donor in good health (CMV status not recorded). Some clones in this sample may be carry-over from other donors' samples. Both conserved end residues are part of each CDR3. The order of the fields is clone size, J gene, V gene, D gene, CDR3 DNA, CDR3 protein. D genes are given only for firm matches. Clone size, where shown, is once, few, many, or a class for clones that have expanded.

few TRBJ2-3 TRBV7-2 TRBD2 TGTGCCAGCAGCTTAATTAGCGGGGATACAGATACGCAGTATTTT CASSLISGDTDTQYF
- TRBJ1-4 TRBV5-1 - TGCGCCAGCAGCACAGGAGGGGGTCACGCGGCTGAAAAACTGTTTTTT CASSTGGGHAAEKLFF
few TRBJ2-6 TRBV19 - TGTGCCAGTAGGGGGCCTGGGGCCAACGTCCTGACTTTC CASRGPGANVLTF
- TRBJ1-4 TRBV2 - TGTGCCAGCAGGGAACAGGCCGTTAATGAAAAACTGTTTTTT CASREQAVNEKLFF
- TRBJ2-7 TRBV12-3/TRBV12-4 TRBD2 TGTGCCAGCAGTTTTAGGGTTGGGGCTCTAGCGGAGGGATCCTACGAGCAGTACTTC CASSFRVGALAEGSYEQYF
- TRBJ2-2 TRBV20-1 TRBD2 TGCAGTGCTAGAGAAATAGCGGGAGGGCGGACCGGGGAGCTGTTTTTT CSAREIAGGRTGELFF
few TRBJ1-5 TRBV6-1 - TGTGCCAGCAGCGCGACCGAGAAACAGCCCCAGCATTTT CASSATEKQPQHF
few TRBJ1-2 TRBV19 - TGTGCCACCAGGCTCCCCGGGACCGCCGTTAATTATGGCTACACCTTC CATRLPGTAVNYGYTF
few TRBJ2-7 TRBV28 TRBD2 TGTGCCAGCAGTCCTGCACTAGCGGGAGGAGGCGAGAAGTACTTC CASSPALAGGGEKYF
few TRBJ2-5 TRBV12-3/TRBV12-4 - TGTGCCAGCAGTCTGATAGTGGGAGGGGGCGAGACCCAGTACTTC CASSLIVGGGETQYF
few TRBJ1-2 TRBV7-8 - TGTGCCAGCAGCTTAGGTCAGGGTGGGGTCTATGGCTACACCTTC CASSLGQGGVYGYTF
- TRBJ2-3 TRBV2 - TGTGCCAGCAGTGAGGGCGGCGGGGGCCCAGATACGCAGTATTTT CASSEGGGGPDTQYF
- TRBJ1-5 TRBV12-3/TRBV12-4 - TGTGCCAGCAGTTTTGAGCGACACCAGCCCCAGCATTTT CASSFERHQPQHF
- TRBJ2-7 TRBV11-2 TRBD2 TGTGCCAGCAGCTTAGAGGCAACATCAGCGGGAGGGCCCCCCTACGAGCAGTACTTC CASSLEATSAGGPPYEQYF
- TRBJ1-2 TRBV4-2 - TGTGCCAGCAGCCCGGAGCAGGGGAGCTATGGTTACACCTTC CASSPEQGSYGYTF
- TRBJ2-1 TRBV7-6 - TGTGCCAGCAGATTAGATCGGGTCGGAAATGAGAAGTTCTTC CASRLDRVGNEKFF
- TRBJ2-1 TRBV12-3/TRBV12-4 - TGTGCCAGCAGTTTTGGGGCCTCCAATGAGCAGTTCTTC CASSFGASNEQFF
many TRBJ1-2 TRBV4-1 - TGCGCCAGCAGCCCCGAGGTGGTTTACTATGGCTACACCTTC CASSPEVVYYGYTF
- TRBJ2-3 TRBV28 - TGTGCCAGCACCCCGACGCAGGTCGCCCACCCAGATACGCAGTATTTT CASTPTQVAHPDTQYF
many TRBJ1-1 TRBV7-2 - TGTGCCAGCAGCTTAGGGGCGGTGAGCACTGAAGCTTTCTTT CASSLGAVSTEAFF
- TRBJ2-3 TRBV29-1 - TGCAGCGTTGACAGGGTTGGTACAGATACGCAGTATTTT CSVDRVGTDTQYF
few TRBJ1-1 TRBV7-6 - TGTGCCAGCAGCTTAGCGGGGGGGAGGGTCACTGAAGCTTTCTTT CASSLAGGRVTEAFF
- TRBJ2-3 TRBV7-2 TRBD2 TGTGCCAGCAGCCGAGAGCTAGCGGGAGGGCCAACAGAGACGCAGTATTTT CASSRELAGGPTETQYF
- TRBJ2-5 TRBV11-2 - TGTGCCAGCAGTTACAACCCCCTAGCGTCAGTTGGGGAGACCCAGTACTTC CASSYNPLASVGETQYF